This T cell receptor beta chain was profiled in a study of vaccination and CD4 T cells after COVID-19. Treatment indicated: roughly 11-day PBMC culture with coronavirus spike peptide pools or control peptides (ViraFEST assay). With the Oncomine TCR Beta short-read assay, DNA from cultured CD4+ T cells was sequenced. From the PCR reads, TCRdb called clonotypes with MiXCR, one entry per CDR3 protein. This table holds some 10,000 distinct CDR3 sequences, 45% to 60% found once. Turning to this clonotype: Its antigen is unidentified.

This CDR3 spans 15 amino acids. Per the germline V gene, CDR1 is MNHNS and CDR2 is SASEGT. The V segment lost 1 base and the J segment 4 bases; nucleotides outside the gene matches: 6. Material: CD4+ T cells from blood, cultured in vitro. The rearrangement links TRBV6-1 to TRBJ1-2; the match to TRBD1 covers 7 bases. The TCR comes from a human donor who had recovered from COVID-19. The CDR3 region has the DNA TGTGCCAGCAGTGAAGTCCCCGGGACAGTCTATGGCTACACCTTC. Its translation is CASSEVPGTVYGYTF.